Each of the 18 T cell receptor beta chains below was sequenced from the same sample in a study of T cell repertoires in cytomegalovirus infection. TCRdb re-called the reads with MiXCR, one entry per CDR3 protein. The table lists 450,000 to 650,000 distinct CDR3 sequences, more than 20% of them singletons. The sample comprised PBMCs. Receptor source: a human donor in good health (CMV status not recorded). Some clones in this sample may be carry-over from other donors' samples.

The chain combines TRBV24-1 with TRBJ2-2, with 9 nucleotides matching TRBD1. This CDR3 is built from 17 residues. Germline trimming cut 1 base from V and 4 bases from J; bases unmatched to any gene: 6. Germline V gene data show CDR1 as KGHDR and CDR2 as SFDVKD. The CDR3 nucleotides read TGTGCCACCAGTGATTTAACAGGGGGCGATCGCACCGGGGAGCTGTTTTTT. This encodes CATSDLTGGDRTGELFF.

This clonotype has just one count. The J gene is TRBJ1-1, the V gene TRBV7-9; possibly TRBD1 for D (6 bases). Trimming shortened V by 3 bases and J by 11 bases, and 19 bases separated the two germline ends. Looked up from germline, CDR1 is SEHNR and CDR2 is FQNEAQ (reference sequence). The CDR3 has 14 residues. CDR3 loop: CASSFSTGEPMAFF. The CDR3 DNA sequence: TGTGCCAGCAGCTTTTCGACAGGCGAACCAATGGCTTTCTTT.

The chain employs TRBV27 and TRBJ2-1; perhaps TRBD2 as D (5 bases). CDR3 size: 20 residues. V lost 8 bases and J 7 bases, leaving 36 bases between the germline ends. In germline, CDR1 is MNHEY, CDR2 SMNVEV (reference sequence). CDR3 residues: CASHLRALFLTTPSGNEQFF. The CDR3 region has the DNA TGTGCCAGCCATTTACGGGCCCTATTCCTGACTACCCCCTCGGGAAATGAGCAGTTCTTC.

V gene TRBV5-1 combines with J gene TRBJ2-7; possible D gene TRBD1, 5 bases. Germline V gene data show CDR1 as SGHRS and CDR2 as YFSETQ. V lost 0 bases and J 5 bases, leaving 9 bases between the germline ends. The CDR3 covers 13 residues. The CDR3 nucleotides read TGCGCCAGCAGCTTGGGTCCGACAGACGAGCAGTACTTC. Translation gives CASSLGPTDEQYF.

The chain joins TRBV6-2 or TRBV6-3 to TRBJ2-7; 10 bases agree with TRBD2. The V gene end was trimmed by 9 bases and the J gene end by 1 base; junction bases not matched to a gene: 6. The germline V gene encodes CDR1 MNHEY and CDR2 SVGEGT. The CDR3 has 14 amino acids. DNA of the CDR3: TGTGCCAGTAGTGAACTAGCGGGGTCCTACGAGCAGTACGTC. Translating it yields CASSELAGSYEQYV.

The gene calls are TRBV4-1 and TRBJ2-1; the D gene is possibly TRBD2 (6 bases). Germline CDR1 is MGHRA and CDR2 is YSYEKL. This CDR3 is built from 18 residues. The V gene lost 0 bases and the J gene lost 9 bases, with 24 bases spanning the gap. The CDR3 nucleotides read TGCGCCAGCAGCCAAGACCTCCCTTTCGGGAGATATATGGGTGAGCAGTTCTTC. It specifies CASSQDLPFGRYMGEQFF.

This clonotype was counted a few times. This chain's CDR3 is CASSSPAREQFF. Here the CDR3 DNA reads TGTGCCAGCAGCTCTCCAGCGCGTGAGCAGTTCTTC. The chain is built from TRBV7-2 and TRBJ2-1, with D hard to call. CDR3 size: 12 residues. The V end lost 4 bases, the J end lost 9 bases, and 10 bases lay between the germline ends. Germline CDR1 and CDR2: SGHTA and FQGNSA. Supplemented by reference TRBV7-2 and TRBJ2-1, the full variable domain reads GAGVSQSPSNKVTEKGKDVELRCDPISGHTALYWYRQSLGQGLEFLIYFQGNSAPDKSGLPSDRFSAERTGGSVSTLTIQRTQQEDSAVYLCASSSPAREQFFGPGTRLTVL.

In this sample, this clonotype turned up a few times. V usage is TRBV12-3 or TRBV12-4 and J usage is TRBJ2-5; 7 bases align to TRBD2. J was trimmed by 10 bases and V by 3 bases; bases with no gene match: 11. The CDR3 runs to 14 residues. The CDR3 coding sequence is TGTGCCAGCAGTTTGGGGGGGGGGTTCCTTGACCAGTACTTC. This encodes CASSLGGGFLDQYF.

The chain carries TRBV29-1 and TRBJ2-3; no clear D gene. Germline CDR1 reads SQVTM; CDR2 reads ANQGSEA. The V end lost 4 bases, the J end lost 6 bases, and 17 bases lay between the germline ends. The CDR3 contains 14 residues. The DNA of the CDR3 is TGCAGCGTTGGCGGCCGACCATTCACGGATACGCAGTATTTT. This translates into CSVGGRPFTDTQYF.

This clonotype was observed many times. The chain is built from TRBV12-3 or TRBV12-4 and TRBJ1-1; D may be TRBD1 (5 bases). The CDR3 has 15 amino acids. Deletions cut 3 bases from V and 3 bases from J, with 14 bases between. The CDR3 DNA reads as TGTGCCAGCAGTTTTTGGGGACGGGGGGACACTGAAGCTTTCTTT. Its translation: CASSFWGRGDTEAFF.

The chain couples TRBV24-1 to TRBJ2-1; TRBD2 aligns across 9 bases. CDR3 length: 16 amino acids. Germline CDR1 is KGHDR and CDR2 is SFDVKD. J lost 8 bases, V lost 1 base, and 8 bases had no gene match. In DNA, the CDR3 is TGTGCCACCAGTGATTTCGGCGGGAGGGCCGGGGATGAGCAGTTCTTC. Encoded protein: CATSDFGGRAGDEQFF.

This clonotype was observed a few times. The chain is built from TRBV20-1 and TRBJ2-7; 8 bases line up with TRBD1. With 3 bases clipped from V and 3 bases from J, the junction kept 13 bases outside the gene matches. CDR1 is DFQATT and CDR2 is SNEGSKA in the germline V gene (reference sequence). The CDR3 is 16 residues long. The CDR3 sequence is CSASPPNRGTGYEQYF. DNA for the CDR3: TGCAGTGCTAGTCCCCCAAACAGGGGGACTGGCTACGAGCAGTACTTC.

There are a few counts of this clonotype. The chain recombines TRBV5-1 with TRBJ2-1; D is possibly TRBD2 (6 bases). The CDR3 has 18 amino acids. Trimming took 4 bases from V and 4 from J, leaving 24 bases between them. Germline assignment: CDR1 SGHRS and CDR2 YFSETQ. The CDR3 DNA sequence: TGCGCCAGCAGCCCCGGAGGAGGCAGGGAGGTGGCTTACAATGAGCAGTTCTTC. This encodes CASSPGGGREVAYNEQFF. Together with reference TRBV5-1 and TRBJ2-1, the CDR3 gives the full variable domain: KAGVTQTPRYLIKTRGQQVTLSCSPISGHRSVSWYQQTPGQGLQFLFEYFSETQRNKGNFPGRFSGRQFSNSRSEMNVSTLELGDSALYLCASSPGGGREVAYNEQFFGPGTRLTVL.

The chain combines TRBV9 with TRBJ1-2, with D unresolved. Trimming shortened V by 7 bases and J by 3 bases, and 7 bases separated the two germline ends. There are 11 residues in the CDR3. In germline, CDR1 is SGDLS, CDR2 YYNGEE. As DNA, the CDR3 is TGTGCCAGCGGGTTAGACTATGGCTACACCTTC. It encodes CASGLDYGYTF.

The rearrangement links TRBV7-2 to TRBJ1-5, with unresolved D. V dropped 2 bases and J dropped 6 bases, with 11 bases sitting between them. The CDR3 consists of 14 residues. Germline V gene data show CDR1 as SGHTA and CDR2 as FQGNSA. CDR3 amino acids: CASSLSRVVQPQHF. DNA of the CDR3: TGTGCCAGCAGCTTAAGTAGGGTGGTTCAGCCCCAGCATTTT.

Here the CDR3 reads CASSPGQVRAFF. CDR3 sequence (DNA): TGTGCCAGCAGTCCGGGGCAGGTTCGAGCTTTCTTT. The chain has TRBV12-3 or TRBV12-4 and TRBJ1-1; D possibly corresponds to TRBD1 (5 bases). V was trimmed by 5 bases and J by 10 bases, leaving 14 bases between them. CDR3 size: 12 residues.

The chain employs TRBV5-1 and TRBJ2-1; 7 bases line up with TRBD2. CDR3 length: 16 residues. Trimming cost V 1 base and J 8 bases; bases outside gene matches: 12. CDR1 is SGHRS and CDR2 is YFSETQ in the germline V gene. The CDR3 DNA follows: TGCGCCAGCAGCTTGTACCCTAGCGGTCTCGGCGATGAGCAGTTCTTC. This codes for CASSLYPSGLGDEQFF.

In this sample, this clonotype turned up many times. The chain links TRBV6-1 to TRBJ1-2; 8 bases fit TRBD1. With V trimmed by 2 bases and J by 2 bases, 7 bases remained unmatched. Germline lookup yields CDR1 MNHNS and CDR2 SASEGT. CDR3 length equals 16 residues. CDR3 DNA sequence: TGTGCCAGCAGTGAACCCGGACAGGGACAAAACTATGGCTACACCTTC. It yields the protein CASSEPGQGQNYGYTF.